The sequence of this TCR beta chain was determined in a study of T cell responses to AZD1222 COVID-19 vaccine. Study at large: Second-dose schedules of about 4 or about 12 weeks were combined.

Clones were read by immunoSEQ multiplex PCR, and TCRdb kept only the in-frame ones, dropping some. Of about 84,000 clones listed, nearly 90% are singletons. Notes on the study in general: Clonal diversity was possibly underestimated, and white British individuals and females predominated among donors. Seropositivity was recorded at baseline in only a handful of AZD1222 recipients. Without day 14 samples, only post-peak T cell repertoires were studied.

To note about this clone: Its antigen is not identified.

The sequence derives from an adult in good health. The material sequenced was peripheral blood, taken on day 0 of AZD1222 vaccination.

The CDR3 reads CASSFGDRVPQYF. The CDR3 DNA follows: TGTGCCAGCAGTTTCGGGGACAGGGTCCCGCAGTACTTC. The chain has TRBV12-3 or TRBV12-4 and TRBJ2-7, with 9 bases fitting TRBD1. Trimming cost V 3 bases and J 9 bases; bases outside gene matches: 6. The CDR3 contains 13 residues.